The source of this T cell receptor beta chain is a study of OX40 agonist ivuxolimab in advanced cancers. There are 14 residues in the CDR3. CDR1 is MNHEY, CDR2 SVGAGI, per germline. With 5 bases clipped from V and 1 base from J, the junction kept 4 bases outside the gene matches. Some clones are missing from TCRdb's copy, which holds only in-frame ones; the method was immunoSEQ multiplex PCR. The sample has 59,000 or so clones, around 82% seen once. This clone was observed once. This receptor was taken from an adult with an advanced solid tumor such as melanoma, head and neck, liver or kidney cancer. The starting material was CD4+ or CD8+ T cells sorted from blood, obtained in a trial of the OX40 agonist ivuxolimab. The chain links TRBV6-5 to TRBJ1-1, with 7 bases matching TRBD1. The CDR3 region is CASSQQGPNTEAFF. The CDR3 nucleotides read TGTGCCAGCAGTCAACAGGGGCCGAACACTGAAGCTTTCTTT.